The T cell receptor (beta chain) under discussion was sequenced for a study of early T cells in non-severe SARS-CoV-2 infection. Study-wide background: Sequenced material consisted of bulk RNA (from unsorted whole blood), and chains were unpaired.

The germline gives CDR1 SGHTA, CDR2 FQGNSA. The CDR3 length is 15 residues. Between the trimmed V and J ends, which lost 1 base and 0 bases, there was a span of 9 bases. As part of library construction, unique molecular identifiers were attached to individual cDNA molecules. TCRdb re-analysed the 5' RACE reads in MiXCR, keeping a single row per CDR3 protein. The table records tens of thousands of distinct CDR3 sequences, roughly a fifth of them present only once. Material: whole blood, obtained at baseline. V is TRBV7-2 and J is TRBJ1-1; D is unresolved. The TCR sequence derives from an adult who was a healthcare worker with PCR-confirmed SARS-CoV-2 infection or an uninfected control (not recorded which). The CDR3 nucleotides read TGTGCCAGCAGCTTAGAGGCAGGCATGAACACTGAAGCTTTCTTT. Amino acids: CASSLEAGMNTEAFF.